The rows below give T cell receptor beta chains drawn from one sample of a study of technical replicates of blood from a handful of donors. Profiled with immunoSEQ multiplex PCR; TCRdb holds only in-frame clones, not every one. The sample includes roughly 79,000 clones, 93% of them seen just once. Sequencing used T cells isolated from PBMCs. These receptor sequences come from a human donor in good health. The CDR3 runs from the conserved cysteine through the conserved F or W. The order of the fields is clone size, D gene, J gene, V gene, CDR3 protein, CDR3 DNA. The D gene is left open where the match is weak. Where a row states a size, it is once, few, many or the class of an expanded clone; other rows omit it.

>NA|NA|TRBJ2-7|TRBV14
CASSQDGRGRSYEQYF
TGTGCCAGCAGCCAAGACGGCAGGGGACGGTCCTACGAGCAGTACTTC
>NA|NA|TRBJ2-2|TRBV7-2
CASSPNLGANTGELFF
TGTGCCAGCAGCCCCAATTTGGGGGCTAACACCGGGGAGCTGTTTTTT
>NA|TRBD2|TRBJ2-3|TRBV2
CASSELAGVADTQYF
TGTGCCAGCAGTGAACTCGCGGGAGTGGCAGATACGCAGTATTTT
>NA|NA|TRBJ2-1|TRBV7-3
CASSYGTVYNEQFF
TGTGCCAGCAGCTATGGGACTGTTTACAATGAGCAGTTCTTC
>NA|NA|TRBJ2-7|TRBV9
CASSVGRAPYEQYF
TGTGCCAGCAGCGTAGGGCGGGCTCCCTACGAGCAGTACTTC
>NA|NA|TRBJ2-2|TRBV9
CASSVVGSWVGELFF
TGTGCCAGCAGCGTAGTCGGGAGTTGGGTCGGGGAGCTGTTTTTT
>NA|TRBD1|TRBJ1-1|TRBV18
CASSRPGTGSNTEAFF
TGTGCCAGCTCACGTCCCGGGACAGGCTCAAACACTGAAGCTTTCTTT
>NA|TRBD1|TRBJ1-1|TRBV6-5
CAGIRDRGHPYEAFF
TGTGCCGGGATCCGGGACAGGGGCCATCCTTATGAAGCTTTCTTT
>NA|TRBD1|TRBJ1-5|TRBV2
CASNSQGARNQPQHF
TGTGCCAGCAACAGCCAGGGGGCGCGCAATCAGCCCCAGCATTTT
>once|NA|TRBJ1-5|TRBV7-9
CASSGGPAIGRNQPQHF
TGTGCCAGCAGCGGAGGGCCGGCGATTGGGAGAAATCAGCCCCAGCATTTT
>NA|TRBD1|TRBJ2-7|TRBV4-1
CASSQTGTGPYEQYF
TGCGCCAGCAGCCAAACCGGGACAGGTCCCTACGAGCAGTACTTC
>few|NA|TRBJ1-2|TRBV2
CASSEGGRWNYGYTF
TGTGCCAGCAGTGAAGGGGGGAGGTGGAACTATGGCTACACCTTC
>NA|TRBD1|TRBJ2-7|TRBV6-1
CASSEQDRGRLYEQYF
TGTGCCAGCAGTGAACAGGACAGGGGGCGGCTCTACGAGCAGTACTTC
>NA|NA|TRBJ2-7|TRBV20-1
CSARLAREQYF
TGCAGTGCTAGATTGGCGAGGGAGCAGTACTTC
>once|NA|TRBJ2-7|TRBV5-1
CASSFPGAGEQYF
TGCGCCAGCAGCTTCCCGGGAGCGGGTGAGCAGTACTTC
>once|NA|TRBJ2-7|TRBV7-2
CASSLTGMHEQYF
TGTGCCAGCAGCTTGACGGGAATGCACGAGCAGTACTTC
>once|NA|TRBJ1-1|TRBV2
CASSEEGRTEAFF
TGTGCCAGCAGTGAAGAGGGGCGCACTGAAGCTTTCTTT